The next 20 T cell receptor beta chains were all read from a single sample in a study of shared clonotypes between healthy human individuals. Using immunoSEQ multiplex PCR, the repertoire was profiled, and TCRdb retains in-frame clones only, with some absent. There are 2 million to 2.5 million clones in the sample; roughly 90% occur only once, and 0.37% lies in the top ten. Sequences were obtained from naive CD4+ T cells from PBMCs. Sample subset: CD45RA+ positively selected. The receptor source for this set is a young man in good health. Some clones in this sample may be carry-over from other donors' samples.

A note on this clone: The same CDR3 also results from other DNA sequences found in this sample. The rearrangement uses TRBV2 and TRBJ2-5; 7 bases line up with TRBD2. Germline lookup yields CDR1 SNHLY and CDR2 FYNNEI. The ends lost 4 bases at V and 5 bases at J; junction bases unmatched: 1. There are 12 residues in the CDR3. The CDR3 is CASSVGGETQYF. The CDR3 nucleotides read TGTGCCAGCAGTGTCGGGGGGGAGACCCAGTACTTC.

This chain links TRBV10-3 with TRBJ2-1; 8 bases are shared with TRBD2. Per the germline V gene, CDR1 is ENHRY and CDR2 is SYGVKD. The V and J ends lost 6 bases and 8 bases, in that order; junction bases with no gene match: 9. The CDR3 extends over 14 amino acids. For the CDR3, the DNA is TGTGCCATCAGGGGAGGTAGCGGGAAGGATGAGCAGTTCTTC. It is translated as CAIRGGSGKDEQFF.

This rearrangement joins TRBV28 to TRBJ1-3; possible D gene TRBD1, 6 bases. V gave up 6 bases and J gave up 1 base, with 16 bases separating them. The CDR3 is made up of 16 amino acids. Germline CDR1 reads MDHEN; CDR2 reads SYDVKM. CDR3 in DNA: TGTGCCAGCAGCGTCACAGGGATTTTGTCTGGAAACACCATATATTTT. It encodes CASSVTGILSGNTIYF.

This clone was observed a handful of times. The V call is TRBV30, the J call TRBJ1-4; D may be TRBD1 (5 bases). Germline assignment: CDR1 GTSNPN and CDR2 SVGIG (reference sequence). V lost 3 bases and J lost 2, with 10 bases in between. This CDR3 has 14 residues. The CDR3 nucleotides read TGTGCCTGGAGCACACAGGTGACTAATGAAAAACTGTTTTTT. Its protein product is CAWSTQVTNEKLFF.

This chain links TRBV29-1 with TRBJ2-1, with D tentatively TRBD2 (6 bases). V lost 4 bases and J 9 bases, leaving 13 bases between the germline ends. Germline lookup yields CDR1 SQVTM and CDR2 ANQGSEA. This CDR3 has 12 residues. The CDR3 sequence is CSVARGLGEQFF. CDR3 coding DNA: TGCAGCGTTGCAAGGGGACTGGGTGAGCAGTTCTTC.

In this sample, this clone turned up once. The chain uses TRBV6-1 and TRBJ2-2, with no clear D. V was clipped by 3 bases and J by 6 bases, with 11 bases between them. The CDR3 sequence is 14 residues long. Germline V gene sequence: CDR1 MNHNS, CDR2 SASEGT. CDR3: CASSDRFAPGELFF. The CDR3 DNA is TGTGCCAGCAGTGACCGATTTGCCCCCGGGGAGCTGTTTTTT.

The rearrangement links TRBV7-2 to TRBJ2-5; the D gene could be TRBD1 or TRBD2 (5 bases each). The CDR3 runs to 14 residues. V was shortened by 6 bases and J by 4 bases, with 15 bases between the two germline ends. Germline-derived CDR1 and CDR2 are SGHTA and FQGNSA. DNA for the CDR3: TGTGCCAGCAGTACTGGTCCAGGGAGAGAGACCCAGTACTTC. It translates to CASSTGPGRETQYF.

The J gene is TRBJ1-2, the V gene TRBV9; tentatively, D is TRBD1 (6 bases). Germline V gene sequence: CDR1 SGDLS, CDR2 YYNGEE. Trimming cost V 3 bases and J 4 bases, with 13 bases left between them. CDR3 size: 14 residues. This CDR3 reads CASSGDGGTYGYTF. CDR3 bases: TGTGCCAGCAGCGGCGATGGGGGCACCTATGGCTACACCTTC.

J is TRBJ2-5 and V is TRBV5-1; 13 bases align to TRBD2. Looked up from germline, CDR1 is SGHRS and CDR2 is YFSETQ. The CDR3 length is 14 residues. V lost 4 bases to trimming and J lost 5 bases; unmatched junction nucleotides: 2. The CDR3 sequence is CASSKTSGRETQYF. The CDR3 region has the DNA TGCGCCAGCAGCAAGACTAGCGGGAGGGAGACCCAGTACTTC.

This clone was seen once. The chain carries TRBV25-1 and TRBJ2-1; TRBD1 matches at 10 bases. The CDR3 contains 13 residues. V shed 8 bases, J shed 7 bases, and the junction held 5 bases outside the gene matches. Germline loops: CDR1 MGHDK, CDR2 SYGVNS. DNA for the CDR3: TGTGCCAGCCGACAGGGGGCTGGGAATGAGCAGTTCTTC. Protein product: CASRQGAGNEQFF.

The chain couples TRBV28 to TRBJ1-3, with D unresolved. Germline loops: CDR1 MDHEN, CDR2 SYDVKM. The CDR3 runs 15 residues. Trimming shortened V by 3 bases and J by 0 bases, and 9 bases separated the two germline ends. The CDR3 DNA reads as TGTGCCAGCAGTTTGGGGAGAAACTCTGGAAACACCATATATTTT. Its translation is CASSLGRNSGNTIYF.

The chain is built from TRBV7-8 and TRBJ2-5; 11 bases are shared with TRBD2. Germline V gives CDR1 SGHVS, CDR2 FQNEAQ. The CDR3 is 16 residues long. After removal of 3 bases from V and 5 bases from J, the junction contained 8 bases not matched to a gene. CDR3 protein: CASSFRLAGKGETQYF. CDR3 DNA: TGTGCCAGCAGCTTCCGACTAGCGGGGAAAGGGGAGACCCAGTACTTC. Using reference TRBV7-8 and TRBJ2-5 for the parts outside the CDR3, the full variable domain is GAGVSQSPRYKVAKRGQDVALRCDPISGHVSLFWYQQALGQGPEFLTYFQNEAQLDKSGLPSDRFFAERPEGSVSTLKIQRTQQEDSAVYLCASSFRLAGKGETQYFGPGTRLLVL.

This sequence joins TRBV30 and TRBJ2-2; no reliable D call. The CDR3 totals 13 residues. CDR1 and CDR2 from the germline V gene are GTSNPN and SVGIG (reference sequence). V lost 3 bases, J lost 1 base, and 6 bases lay in between. CDR3 coding DNA: TGTGCCTGGAGATCAGGGAACACCGGGGAGCTGTTTTTT. Its translation: CAWRSGNTGELFF.

CDR3 in DNA: TGTGCCAGCAGTTTACAGGGGCTACGGTCCGAGACCCAGTACTTC. Translating it yields CASSLQGLRSETQYF. The chain combines TRBV6-6 with TRBJ2-5; 7 bases agree with TRBD1. The germline V gene encodes CDR1 MNHNY and CDR2 SVGAGI (reference sequence). The CDR3 consists of 15 residues. V gave up 4 bases and J gave up 5 bases; unmatched junction bases: 10.

This rearrangement joins TRBV5-1 to TRBJ1-1; D gene unclear. Trimming shortened V by 4 bases and J by 0 bases, and 10 bases separated the two germline ends. The CDR3 covers 14 residues. CDR1 is SGHRS, CDR2 YFSETQ, per germline. The CDR3 DNA reads TGCGCCAGCAGCCCGCGGAGGTTGAACACTGAAGCTTTCTTT. This codes for CASSPRRLNTEAFF.

Turning to this clone: In the same sample, other DNA sequences code for this CDR3. The chain couples TRBV6-5 to TRBJ2-7; 10 bases fit TRBD2. With V trimmed by 6 bases and J by 4 bases, 6 bases remained unmatched. This CDR3 is built from 14 residues. Germline values: CDR1 MNHEY, CDR2 SVGAGI. The CDR3 reads CASRRTSGAYEQYF. The CDR3, as DNA: TGTGCCAGCAGACGGACTAGCGGTGCGTACGAGCAGTACTTC.

This clone was detected only once. The chain recombines TRBV7-3 with TRBJ2-1, with TRBD1 as a possible D gene (8 bases). The CDR3 is 15 amino acids. Per the germline V gene, CDR1 is SGHTA and CDR2 is FQGTGA. V was shortened by 3 bases and J by 5 bases, with 14 bases between the two germline ends. In DNA, the CDR3 is TGTGCCAGCAGCTTCCGACAGGGGAGGGACAATGAGCAGTTCTTC. Its protein product is CASSFRQGRDNEQFF.

The gene calls are TRBV7-7 and TRBJ1-3; D call uncertain. Per germline, CDR1 SSHAT and CDR2 FNYEAQ (reference sequence). V gave up 8 bases and J gave up 4 bases, with 12 bases separating them. This CDR3 has 13 amino acids. The CDR3, as DNA: TGTGCCAGCTCCACCGGAGTGGGAAACACCATATATTTT. Translated: CASSTGVGNTIYF.

CDR3 protein: CASSPPGGQQETQYF. CDR3 nucleotides: TGTGCCAGCTCACCCCCCGGGGGCCAGCAAGAGACCCAGTACTTC. The chain carries TRBV18 and TRBJ2-5, with D perhaps assigned TRBD1 or TRBD2 (6 bases each). V was pared by 3 bases and J by 2 bases, with 13 bases between. The CDR3 runs to 15 residues. Germline CDR1 reads KGHSH; CDR2 reads LQKENI.

This clone has a handful of counts. The rearrangement uses TRBV28 and TRBJ1-5; D possibly corresponds to TRBD1 (5 bases). Trimming left V 6 bases short and J 7 bases short, with 16 bases between. Germline assignment: CDR1 MDHEN and CDR2 SYDVKM. The CDR3 contains 14 residues. CDR3 in DNA: TGTGCCAGCAGGGAAGGGGACTCGAGGCAGCCCCAGCATTTT. It yields the protein CASREGDSRQPQHF.